A selection of T cell receptor beta chains follows, all from one sample in a study of shared clonotypes between healthy human individuals. Using immunoSEQ multiplex PCR, the repertoire was profiled, and TCRdb retains in-frame clones only, with some absent. There are about 1,900,000 clones in the sample; around 96% occur only once, and 1% to 1.5% lies in the top ten. Sequencing input: naive CD8+ T cells sorted from blood. These receptors originate from a man aged 18 to 30 in good health. Both conserved end residues are part of each CDR3. The order of the fields is V gene, clone size, D gene, J gene, CDR3 DNA, CDR3 protein. The D gene is left open where the match is weak. The listing skips clone size in some rows; elsewhere it reads once, few, many or a size class.

TRBV5-4,.,.,TRBJ1-3,TGTGCCAGCAGCCCTGACCCTGGAAACACCATATATTTT,CASSPDPGNTIYF
TRBV7-9,.,.,TRBJ2-7,TGTGCCAGCAGCTTAGGGACATTCTACGAGCAGTACTTC,CASSLGTFYEQYF
TRBV27,.,.,TRBJ2-5,TGTGCCAGCAGTCCCCTCGGAAATCTTGGAGAGACCCAGTACTTC,CASSPLGNLGETQYF
TRBV4-1,.,.,TRBJ2-3,TGCGCCAGCAGCCAAGAAGGGGGGACAGATACGCAGTATTTT,CASSQEGGTDTQYF
TRBV4-1,once,.,TRBJ2-7,TGCGCCAGCAGCCAAGACGATTGGGCCGGGACCTACGAGCAGTACTTC,CASSQDDWAGTYEQYF
TRBV6-5,.,.,TRBJ2-5,TGTGCCAGCAGTTTACTATCAGGGGGGATCCAAGAGACCCAGTACTTC,CASSLLSGGIQETQYF
TRBV27,once,.,TRBJ2-7,TGTGCCAGCAGAGTACAAGGAGCCTACGAGCAGTACTTC,CASRVQGAYEQYF
TRBV11-1,.,.,TRBJ2-7,TGTGCCAGCAGCTTAGGGGGGGAGTCCTACGAGCAGTACTTC,CASSLGGESYEQYF
TRBV13,.,TRBD1,TRBJ2-7,TGTGCCAGCAGCTCCGGACAGGGAACCTACGAGCAGTACTTC,CASSSGQGTYEQYF
TRBV4-1,.,TRBD1,TRBJ1-5,TGCGCCAGCAGCTGGACAGGGGATTTTAGCAATCAGCCCCAGCATTTT,CASSWTGDFSNQPQHF
TRBV27,.,.,TRBJ2-7,TGTGCCAGCAGCGGGGGATTCTCCTACGAGCAGTACTTC,CASSGGFSYEQYF
TRBV7-2,.,.,TRBJ2-2,TGTGCCAGCAGCTTAGAATCTGCGGGGCTCTATGCCGGGGAGCTGTTTTTT,CASSLESAGLYAGELFF
TRBV27,.,TRBD1,TRBJ2-5,TGTGCCAGCAGTTTAGGAACATTCGGGACAGGGGATGGGGAGACCCAGTACTTC,CASSLGTFGTGDGETQYF
TRBV5-4,.,.,TRBJ2-1,TGTGCCAGCAGCTTTGACAGCTACAATGAGCAGTTCTTC,CASSFDSYNEQFF
TRBV7-9,once,TRBD1,TRBJ2-7,TGTGCCAGCAGCGTGGTACGGGGACAGGGATCCGACGAGCAGTACTTC,CASSVVRGQGSDEQYF
TRBV7-9,few,.,TRBJ1-2,TGTGCCAGCATGGACAGTAACTATGGCTACACCTTC,CASMDSNYGYTF
TRBV13,.,TRBD2,TRBJ2-5,TGTGCCAGCAGCTCTACGCCTAGCGGGAGTCGGGAGACCCAGTACTTC,CASSSTPSGSRETQYF
TRBV5-1,once,.,TRBJ1-1,TGCGCCAGCAGCTCGGGGCCGGGTGGGAACACTGAAGCTTTCTTT,CASSSGPGGNTEAFF
TRBV7-6,.,.,TRBJ2-1,TGTGCCAGCAGCTTAGCTGCGTTAGGGAACTACAATGAGCAGTTCTTC,CASSLAALGNYNEQFF
TRBV4-1,once,.,TRBJ1-1,TGCGCCAGCAGCCAAGAGAGATCCGGTGCAGCTTTCTTT,CASSQERSGAAFF
TRBV13,once,TRBD1,TRBJ2-7,TGTGCCAGCAGCGTGGGACAGGGGCCTTCCTACGAGCAGTACTTC,CASSVGQGPSYEQYF
TRBV5-5,.,.,TRBJ1-5,TGTGCCAGCCGCGCGGGAGGGCCAGGAAGCAATCAGCCCCAGCATTTT,CASRAGGPGSNQPQHF
TRBV9,once,TRBD1,TRBJ2-1,TGTGCCAGCAGCACAGGCGGACAGGGTGAGCAGTTCTTC,CASSTGGQGEQFF
TRBV16,.,.,TRBJ1-4,TGTGCCAGCAGCCAAAGCTTGGGTGAAAAACTGTTTTTT,CASSQSLGEKLFF